Detailed here is one T cell receptor (beta chain). These data come from a study of T cell changes during pregnancy in multiple sclerosis. Using immunoSEQ multiplex PCR, the repertoire was profiled, and TCRdb retains in-frame clones only, with some absent. The sample consists of approximately 20,000 clones, less than 95% of them appearing once. The sample here was CD4+ T cells from peripheral blood mononuclear cells, taken in the third trimester of pregnancy. The source is a female donor with multiple sclerosis, enrolled in a pregnancy study.

CDR3 nucleotides: TGTGCCAGCAGCTTAGGCCGTTCGGGCACCTTC. Residues: CASSLGRSGTF. The rearrangement joins TRBV7-2 to TRBJ1-2, with D hard to call. CDR1 and CDR2 (germline): SGHTA, FQGNSA. With 1 base removed from V and 13 bases from J, the gap between germline ends came to 10 bases. The CDR3 covers 11 residues.